Given below is one TCR beta chain in context. Antigen specificity is unknown. 13 Jbeta primers and 60 Vbeta primers were used for the PCR. Data came from immunoSEQ multiplex PCR; TCRdb stores just in-frame clones and leaves some out. This sample contains approximately 37,000 clones. The germline CDR1 and CDR2 sequences are MGHRA and YSYEKL. The CDR3 runs to 16 residues. The V and J ends lost 0 bases and 3 bases respectively, with 9 bases between them. This entry is derived from a study of cytomegalovirus exposure and HLA in healthy donors. Notes on the study in general: The study labeled under 200 TCR beta chains cytomegalovirus-associated.

The chain links TRBV4-1 to TRBJ1-6; D is undetermined. The sample comprised PBMCs. The sequence was obtained from a male donor in good health and CMV-seronegative. The CDR3 here is CASSQEAGFYNSPLHF. CDR3 DNA: TGCGCCAGCAGCCAAGAGGCCGGGTTCTATAATTCACCCCTCCACTTT.